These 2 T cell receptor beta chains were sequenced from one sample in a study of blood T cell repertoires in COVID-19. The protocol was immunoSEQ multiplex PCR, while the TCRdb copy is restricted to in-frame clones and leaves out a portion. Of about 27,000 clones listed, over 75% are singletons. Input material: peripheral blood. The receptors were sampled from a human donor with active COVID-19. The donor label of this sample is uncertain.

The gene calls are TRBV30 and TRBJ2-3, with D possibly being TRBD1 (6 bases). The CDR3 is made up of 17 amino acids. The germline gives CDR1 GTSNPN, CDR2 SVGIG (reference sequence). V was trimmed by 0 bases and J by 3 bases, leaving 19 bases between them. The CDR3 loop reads CAWSVSLIGGLTDTQYF. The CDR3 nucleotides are TGTGCCTGGAGTGTATCTCTAATTGGGGGCCTAACAGATACGCAGTATTTT.

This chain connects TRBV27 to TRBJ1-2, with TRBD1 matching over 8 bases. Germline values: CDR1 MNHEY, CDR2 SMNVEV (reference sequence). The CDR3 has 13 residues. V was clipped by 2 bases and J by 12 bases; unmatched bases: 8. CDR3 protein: CASSLNRGTPNTF. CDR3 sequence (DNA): TGTGCCAGCAGTTTAAACAGGGGGACCCCCAACACCTTC.